This T cell receptor (beta chain) stems from a study of blood T cell repertoires in COVID-19. Background on the study: T cells, B-cell-depleted T cells, or PBMCs provided the cDNA or gDNA that served as material.

Clones were read by immunoSEQ multiplex PCR, and TCRdb kept only the in-frame ones, dropping some. The data contain about 480,000 clones, 88% of them seen just once; the ten biggest clones take up around 7.9%. The germline V and J ends were trimmed by 1 base and 4 bases, with 14 bases remaining between them. The V gene's germline CDR1 is LGHDT and CDR2 YNNKEL (reference sequence). This CDR3 is built from 16 residues. This chain connects TRBV3-1 (or the pseudogene TRBV3-2) to TRBJ1-3; no definite D call. Material: PBMCs or T cells enriched from blood (not recorded which). This clonotype was obtained from a woman aged 60-75 years who had recovered from COVID-19. CDR3 protein: CASSQGEVLGGNTIYF. The CDR3, as DNA: TGTGCCAGCAGCCAAGGGGAGGTATTGGGAGGAAACACCATATATTTT.